Listed below are T cell receptor beta chains from one sample, sequenced in a study of T cell repertoires in cytomegalovirus infection. These receptors are not linked to any known antigen. Using its own MiXCR run on the reads, TCRdb lists one record per CDR3 protein. This table has some 120,000 distinct CDR3 sequences, 32% appearing once. The specimen was CD8+ T cells from cultured PBMCs, collected from culture after CMV antigen stimulation. Receptors were obtained from a human donor in good health (CMV status not recorded). Some clones in this sample may be carry-over from other donors' samples. Each CDR3 is given with its conserved first and last residue. D genes are given only for firm matches. Size is omitted from some rows. Given values are once, few, many or a class for expanded clones.

j_gene | len | v_gene | d_gene | abundance | CDR3nt | CDR3aa
TRBJ1-1 | 13 | TRBV29-1 | NA | NA | TGCAGCGTTGAAGATTCACTGAACACTGAAGCTTTCTTT | CSVEDSLNTEAFF
TRBJ2-5 | 16 | TRBV12-3/TRBV12-4 | NA | few | TGTGCCAGCACCTTAAATTGGGGGGGGCTGGGAGAGACCCAGTACTTC | CASTLNWGGLGETQYF
TRBJ2-3 | 16 | TRBV7-8 | TRBD1 | many | TGTGCCAGCAGCCGGCCCCCGGGACAGGGGGCAAGTACGCAGTATTTT | CASSRPPGQGASTQYF
TRBJ2-3 | 15 | TRBV7-2 | NA | NA | TGTGCCAGCAGCTTAGCGGGGGCCCGCACAGATACGCAGTATTTT | CASSLAGARTDTQYF
TRBJ2-3 | 16 | TRBV7-8 | TRBD1 | few | TGTGCCAGCAGCGCCGGGACAGTGTTTTCCACAGATACGCAGTATTTT | CASSAGTVFSTDTQYF
TRBJ1-1 | 15 | TRBV7-6 | NA | few | TGTGCCAGCAGCTTAGTTCGGGACACGAACACTGAAGCTTTCTTT | CASSLVRDTNTEAFF
TRBJ2-1 | 13 | TRBV7-7 | TRBD2 | few | TGTGCTAGCAGCCCCTATAGCGGGGATGAGCAGTTCTTC | CASSPYSGDEQFF
TRBJ1-1 | 15 | TRBV6-2/TRBV6-3 | NA | few | TGTGCCAGCAGTCCCGTACAGGATTTGAACACTGAAGCTTTCTTT | CASSPVQDLNTEAFF
TRBJ2-1 | 17 | TRBV5-6 | TRBD2 | NA | TGTGCCAGCAGCACCGCGCCTGGGACTACTGACTACAATGAGCAGTTCTTC | CASSTAPGTTDYNEQFF
TRBJ2-2 | 14 | TRBV19 | NA | NA | TGTGCCAGTAGTCCCCTCAGCGGTCCCGGGGAGCTGTTTTTT | CASSPLSGPGELFF
TRBJ2-3 | 13 | TRBV7-2 | NA | few | TGTGCCAGTAGGGGGGGGGGCACAGATACGCAGTATTTT | CASRGGGTDTQYF
TRBJ2-7 | 14 | TRBV20-1 | NA | NA | TGCAGTGCTAGAGTTGGGACATTCTCCTACGAGCAGTACTTC | CSARVGTFSYEQYF
TRBJ1-5 | 12 | TRBV27 | NA | NA | TGTGCCACCGGGACGGAGTTTAGGCCCCAGCATTTT | CATGTEFRPQHF
TRBJ2-3 | 17 | TRBV5-1 | NA | NA | TGCGCCAGCAGCTTGGTTTTGGCAGGGTTGGACACAGATACGCAGTATTTT | CASSLVLAGLDTDTQYF
TRBJ1-6 | 16 | TRBV4-3 | NA | NA | TGCGCCAGCAGCCAAGATCCGGGACTGAGCAGTTCACCCCTCCACTTT | CASSQDPGLSSSPLHF
TRBJ1-6 | 14 | TRBV19 | NA | few | TGTGCCAGTAGTACCCTGACCCCGAATTCACCCCTCCACTTT | CASSTLTPNSPLHF
TRBJ2-7 | 14 | TRBV5-6 | NA | NA | TGTGCCAGCAGCTTAGGGGGGGCGTTCTACGAGCAGTACTTC | CASSLGGAFYEQYF
TRBJ2-5 | 13 | TRBV7-8 | TRBD2 | NA | TGTGCCAGCAGCGTTCGGCGGGGGGAGACCCAGTACTTC | CASSVRRGETQYF
TRBJ2-1 | 17 | TRBV4-1 | NA | NA | TGCGCCAGCAGCCAATCTATTCCGGGCAGTGGTGGTGATGAGCAGTTCTTC | CASSQSIPGSGGDEQFF
TRBJ2-1 | 13 | TRBV11-3 | NA | NA | TGTGCCAGCAAGGGGGGGCTAAAGAATGAGCAGTTCTTC | CASKGGLKNEQFF
TRBJ1-4 | 13 | TRBV4-3 | NA | few | TGCGCCAGCAGCCAAACAGGGTTGGAAAAACTGTTTTTT | CASSQTGLEKLFF
TRBJ1-2 | 12 | TRBV19 | NA | few | TGTGCGGGAAAGAGTGATCCTTATGGCTACACCTTC | CAGKSDPYGYTF
TRBJ2-7 | 16 | TRBV5-5 | TRBD1 | few | TGTGCCAGCAGCTCCCACCCCGGGACAGGGATCTACGAGCAGTACTTC | CASSSHPGTGIYEQYF
TRBJ2-1 | 14 | TRBV2 | TRBD2 | NA | TGTGCCAGCAAAGGACTAGCGGGGGGTGATGAGCAGTTCTTC | CASKGLAGGDEQFF
TRBJ2-7 | 13 | TRBV7-8 | NA | few | TGTGCCAGCAGCTTAGCTGGGGTAGACGAGCAGTACTTC | CASSLAGVDEQYF
TRBJ2-3 | 14 | TRBV12-3/TRBV12-4 | NA | NA | TGTGCCAGCAGTCCTTGGGGTTCATCAGATACGCAGTATTTT | CASSPWGSSDTQYF
TRBJ1-5 | 14 | TRBV20-1 | NA | few | TGCAGTGCCCGTGGGGGGTTCGGAGGTCAGCCCCAGCATTTT | CSARGGFGGQPQHF
TRBJ1-1 | 13 | TRBV19 | NA | few | TGTGCCAGTAGGGGAGTGGGGGGTACTGAAGCTTTCTTT | CASRGVGGTEAFF
TRBJ1-3 | 14 | TRBV12-3/TRBV12-4 | NA | NA | TGTGCCAGCCAACTGGGGGGTGGTGGAAACACCATATATTTT | CASQLGGGGNTIYF
TRBJ1-6 | 12 | TRBV7-2 | NA | many | TGTGCCAGCAGCTTAGATCATTCACCCCTCCACTTT | CASSLDHSPLHF
TRBJ2-3 | 16 | TRBV5-1 | NA | NA | TGCGCCAGCAGCTTGTCCAGGGGCCCCTTTGAAGATACGCAGTATTTT | CASSLSRGPFEDTQYF
TRBJ1-5 | 16 | TRBV28 | NA | many | TGTGCCAGCAGTTTTCAGATAGGGCAGCCAAATCAGCCCCAGCATTTT | CASSFQIGQPNQPQHF
TRBJ2-7 | 16 | TRBV7-9 | TRBD2 | NA | TGTGCCAGCAGCTCGGCGAGTTCGGGGGGTACCTACGAGCAGTACTTC | CASSSASSGGTYEQYF
TRBJ1-5 | 14 | TRBV6-1 | NA | many | TGTGCCAGCAGTGAGTGGGACAGCAATCAGCCCCAGCATTTT | CASSEWDSNQPQHF
TRBJ2-7 | 16 | TRBV9 | NA | many | TGTGCCAGCAGCGTAGAACCAGGACCTACAACCTACGAGCAGTACTTC | CASSVEPGPTTYEQYF
TRBJ1-6 | 15 | TRBV2 | TRBD1 | NA | TGTGCCAGCAGTTTCGGACAGGGGTCGAATTCACCCCTCCACTTT | CASSFGQGSNSPLHF
TRBJ1-1 | 15 | TRBV5-4 | TRBD1 | NA | TGTGCCAGCAGCTCTGGGACAGGAATGAACACTGAAGCTTTCTTT | CASSSGTGMNTEAFF
TRBJ1-5 | 16 | TRBV6-1 | TRBD1 | NA | TGTGCCAGCAGGGTCATGACAGGGCGGTTTGATCAGCCCCAGCATTTT | CASRVMTGRFDQPQHF
TRBJ2-7 | 16 | TRBV7-6 | TRBD1 | NA | TGTGCCAGCAGCTTAGGGGACAGGGGTGGTATCGGCGAGCAGTACTTC | CASSLGDRGGIGEQYF